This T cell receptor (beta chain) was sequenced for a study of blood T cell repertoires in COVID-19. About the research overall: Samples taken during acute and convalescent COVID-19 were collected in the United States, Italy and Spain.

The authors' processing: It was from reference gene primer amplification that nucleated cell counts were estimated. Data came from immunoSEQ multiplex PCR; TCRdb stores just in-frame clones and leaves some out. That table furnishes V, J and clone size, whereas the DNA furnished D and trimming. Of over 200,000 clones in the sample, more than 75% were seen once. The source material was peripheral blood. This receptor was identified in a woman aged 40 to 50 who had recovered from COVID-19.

This chain's CDR3 is CASSLEGRGQGVRSGYTF. Here the CDR3 DNA reads TGTGCCAGCAGCTTAGAGGGCAGGGGGCAAGGAGTACGCAGCGGCTACACCTTC. The chain uses TRBV7-9 and TRBJ1-2; 8 nucleotides line up with TRBD1. This CDR3 is 18 amino acids long. Germline V lookup: CDR1 SEHNR, CDR2 FQNEAQ (reference sequence). Trimming at V came to 1 base and at J to 8 bases, leaving 18 bases not matched to a gene.